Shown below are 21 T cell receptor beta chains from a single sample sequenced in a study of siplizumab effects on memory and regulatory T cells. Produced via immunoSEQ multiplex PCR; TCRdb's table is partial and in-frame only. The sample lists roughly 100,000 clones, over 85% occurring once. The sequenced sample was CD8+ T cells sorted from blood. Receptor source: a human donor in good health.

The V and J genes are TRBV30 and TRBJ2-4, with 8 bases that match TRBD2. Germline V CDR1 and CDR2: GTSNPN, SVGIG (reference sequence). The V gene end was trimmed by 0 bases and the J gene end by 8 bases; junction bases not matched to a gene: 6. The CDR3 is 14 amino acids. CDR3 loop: CAWSVGGRWDIQYF. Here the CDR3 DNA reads TGTGCCTGGAGTGTAGGCGGGAGGTGGGACATTCAGTACTTC.

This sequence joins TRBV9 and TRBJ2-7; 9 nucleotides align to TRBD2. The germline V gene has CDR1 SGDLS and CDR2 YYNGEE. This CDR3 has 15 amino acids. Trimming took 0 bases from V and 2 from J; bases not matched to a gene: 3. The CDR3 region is CASSVGGGRAYEQYF. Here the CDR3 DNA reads TGTGCCAGCAGCGTAGGTGGCGGGAGGGCCTACGAGCAGTACTTC.

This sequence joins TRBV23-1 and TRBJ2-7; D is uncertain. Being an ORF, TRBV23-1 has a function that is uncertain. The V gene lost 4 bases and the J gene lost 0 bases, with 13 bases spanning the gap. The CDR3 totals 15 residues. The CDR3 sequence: CASSRENSPSYEQYF. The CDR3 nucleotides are TGCGCCAGCAGTCGTGAGAATTCCCCCTCCTACGAGCAGTACTTC.

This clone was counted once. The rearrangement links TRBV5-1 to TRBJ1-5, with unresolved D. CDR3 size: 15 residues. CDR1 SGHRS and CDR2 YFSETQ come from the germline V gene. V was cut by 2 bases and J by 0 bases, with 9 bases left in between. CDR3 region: CASSFGEYSNQPQHF. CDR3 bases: TGCGCCAGCAGCTTTGGCGAATATAGCAATCAGCCCCAGCATTTT.

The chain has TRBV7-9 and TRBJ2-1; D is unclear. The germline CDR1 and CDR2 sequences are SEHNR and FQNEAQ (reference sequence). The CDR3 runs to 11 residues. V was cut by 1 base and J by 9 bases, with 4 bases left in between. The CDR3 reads CASSLGSEQFF. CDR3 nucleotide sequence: TGTGCCAGCAGCTTAGGGAGTGAGCAGTTCTTC.

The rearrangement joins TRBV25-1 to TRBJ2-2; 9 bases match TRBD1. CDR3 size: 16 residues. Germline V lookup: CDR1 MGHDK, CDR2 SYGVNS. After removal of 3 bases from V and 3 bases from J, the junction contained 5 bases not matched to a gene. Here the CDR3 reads CASSDSGQGDTGELFF. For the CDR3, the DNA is TGTGCCAGCAGTGACTCGGGACAGGGAGACACCGGGGAGCTGTTTTTT. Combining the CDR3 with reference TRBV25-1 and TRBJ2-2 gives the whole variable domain EADIYQTPRYLVIGTGKKITLECSQTMGHDKMYWYQQDPGMELHLIHYSYGVNSTEKGDLSSESTVSRIRTEHFPLTLESARPSHTSQYLCASSDSGQGDTGELFFGEGSRLTVL.

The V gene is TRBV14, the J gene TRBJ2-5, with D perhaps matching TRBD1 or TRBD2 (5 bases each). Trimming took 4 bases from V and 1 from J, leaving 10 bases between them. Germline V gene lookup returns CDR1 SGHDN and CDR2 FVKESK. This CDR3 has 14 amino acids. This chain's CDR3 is CASSRMGVQETQYF. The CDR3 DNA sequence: TGTGCCAGCAGCCGTATGGGGGTCCAAGAGACCCAGTACTTC.

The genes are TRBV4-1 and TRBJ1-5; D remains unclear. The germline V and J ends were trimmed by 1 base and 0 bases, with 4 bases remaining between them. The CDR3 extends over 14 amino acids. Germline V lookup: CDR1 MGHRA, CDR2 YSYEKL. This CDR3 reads CASSQVLSNQPQHF. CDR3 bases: TGCGCCAGCAGCCAAGTCCTTAGCAATCAGCCCCAGCATTTT.

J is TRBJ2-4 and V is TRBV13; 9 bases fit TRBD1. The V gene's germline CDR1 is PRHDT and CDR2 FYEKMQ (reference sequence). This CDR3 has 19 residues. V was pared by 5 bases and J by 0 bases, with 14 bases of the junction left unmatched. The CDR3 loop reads CASSQGTGLDLLAKNIQYF. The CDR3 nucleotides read TGTGCCAGCAGCCAAGGGACAGGGTTGGACCTACTAGCCAAAAACATTCAGTACTTC.

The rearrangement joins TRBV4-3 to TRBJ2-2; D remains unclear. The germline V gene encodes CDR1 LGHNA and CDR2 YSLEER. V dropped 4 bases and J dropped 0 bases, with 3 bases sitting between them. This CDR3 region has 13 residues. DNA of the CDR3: TGCGCCAGCAGCCCCCCGAACACCGGGGAGCTGTTTTTT. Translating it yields CASSPPNTGELFF.

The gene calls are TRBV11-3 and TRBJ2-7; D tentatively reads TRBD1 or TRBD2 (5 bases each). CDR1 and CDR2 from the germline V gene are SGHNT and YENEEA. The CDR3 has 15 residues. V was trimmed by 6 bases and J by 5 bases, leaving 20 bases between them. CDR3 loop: CASSRIVWGFHEQYF. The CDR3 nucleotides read TGTGCCAGCAGTCGGATCGTTTGGGGGTTTCACGAGCAGTACTTC.

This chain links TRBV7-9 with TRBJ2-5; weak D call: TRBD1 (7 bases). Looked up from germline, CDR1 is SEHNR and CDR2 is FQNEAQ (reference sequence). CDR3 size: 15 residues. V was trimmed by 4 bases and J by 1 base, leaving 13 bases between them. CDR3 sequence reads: CASSSRDSRQETQYF. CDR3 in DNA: TGTGCCAGCAGCTCGCGGGACAGCCGCCAAGAGACCCAGTACTTC. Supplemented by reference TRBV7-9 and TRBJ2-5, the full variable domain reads DTGVSQNPRHKITKRGQNVTFRCDPISEHNRLYWYRQTLGQGPEFLTYFQNEAQLEKSRLLSDRFSAERPKGSFSTLEIQRTEQGDSAMYLCASSSRDSRQETQYFGPGTRLLVL.

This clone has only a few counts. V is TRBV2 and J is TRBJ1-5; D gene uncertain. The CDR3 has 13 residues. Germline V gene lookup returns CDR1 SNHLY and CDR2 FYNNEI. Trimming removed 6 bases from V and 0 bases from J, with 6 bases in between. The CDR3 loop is CASRQDSNQPQHF. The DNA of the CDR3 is TGTGCCAGCAGGCAGGATAGCAATCAGCCCCAGCATTTT.

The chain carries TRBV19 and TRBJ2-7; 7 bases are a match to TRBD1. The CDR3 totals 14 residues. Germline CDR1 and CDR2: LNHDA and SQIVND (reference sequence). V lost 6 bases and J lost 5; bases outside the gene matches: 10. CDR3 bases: TGTGCCAGTAGCAACAGGGGCCAAGGCCACGAGCAGTACTTC. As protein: CASSNRGQGHEQYF.

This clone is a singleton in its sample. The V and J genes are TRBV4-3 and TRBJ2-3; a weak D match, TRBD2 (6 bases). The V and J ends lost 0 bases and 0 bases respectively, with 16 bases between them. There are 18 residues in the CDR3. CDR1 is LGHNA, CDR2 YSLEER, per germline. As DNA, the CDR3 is TGCGCCAGCAGCCAAGATTTACGGAGCGGGTCTAGCACAGATACGCAGTATTTT. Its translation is CASSQDLRSGSSTDTQYF.

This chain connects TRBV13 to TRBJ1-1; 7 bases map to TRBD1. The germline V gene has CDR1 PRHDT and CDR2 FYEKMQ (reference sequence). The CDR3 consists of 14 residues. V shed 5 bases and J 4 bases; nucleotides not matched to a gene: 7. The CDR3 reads CASSPAQGVTEAFF. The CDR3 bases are TGTGCCAGCAGCCCAGCCCAGGGGGTCACTGAAGCTTTCTTT.

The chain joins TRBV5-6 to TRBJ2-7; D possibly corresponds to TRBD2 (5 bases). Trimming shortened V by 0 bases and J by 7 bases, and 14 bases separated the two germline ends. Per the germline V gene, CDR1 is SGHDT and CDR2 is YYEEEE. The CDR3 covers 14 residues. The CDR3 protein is CASSLGHQLVEQYF. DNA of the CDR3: TGTGCCAGCAGCTTGGGACATCAACTAGTGGAGCAGTACTTC.

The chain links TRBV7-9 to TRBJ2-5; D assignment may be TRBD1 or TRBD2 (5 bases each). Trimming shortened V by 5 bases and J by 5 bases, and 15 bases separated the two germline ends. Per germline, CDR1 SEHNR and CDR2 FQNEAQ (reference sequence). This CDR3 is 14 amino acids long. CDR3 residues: CASSETRGGETQYF. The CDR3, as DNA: TGTGCCAGCAGCGAAACGAGGGGTGGTGAGACCCAGTACTTC.

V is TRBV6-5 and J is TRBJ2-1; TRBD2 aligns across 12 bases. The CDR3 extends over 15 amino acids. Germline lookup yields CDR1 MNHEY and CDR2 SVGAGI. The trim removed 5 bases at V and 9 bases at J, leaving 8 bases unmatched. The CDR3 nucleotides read TGTGCCAGCAGTCCCCGGACTAGCGGGACCGGTGAGCAGTTCTTC. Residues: CASSPRTSGTGEQFF.

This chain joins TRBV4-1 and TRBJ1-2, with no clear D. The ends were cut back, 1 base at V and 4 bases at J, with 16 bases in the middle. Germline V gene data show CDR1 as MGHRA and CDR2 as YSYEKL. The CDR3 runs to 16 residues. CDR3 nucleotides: TGCGCCAGCAGCCAAGTAGATCTCGATTCCCCCTATGGCTACACCTTC. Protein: CASSQVDLDSPYGYTF.

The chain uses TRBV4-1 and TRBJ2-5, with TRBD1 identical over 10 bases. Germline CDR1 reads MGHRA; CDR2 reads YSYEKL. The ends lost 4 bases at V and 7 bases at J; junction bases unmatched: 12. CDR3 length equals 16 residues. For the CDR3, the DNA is TGCGCCAGCAGCCTAACCGGGACAGGGGACCCGGGGACCCAGTACTTC. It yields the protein CASSLTGTGDPGTQYF.